These 22 T cell receptor beta chains were all obtained from the same sample, sequenced in a study of ipilimumab plus nivolumab after autologous stem cell transplantation. Clones were sequenced by immunoSEQ multiplex PCR, and TCRdb holds only the in-frame ones, with some missing. The table shows roughly 12,000 clones, with approximately 70% occurring only once. The sequencing here drew on PBMCs, taken in a trial of ipilimumab plus nivolumab as post-transplant consolidation. The origin of the receptors is a male donor with multiple myeloma.

Within the sample, this clone is medium-sized. In DNA form, the CDR3 reads TGTGCCAGCAGTCGGACTAGCGGGGACCTCTACGAGCAGTACTTC. Translation: CASSRTSGDLYEQYF. The V gene is TRBV27, the J gene TRBJ2-7; 12 bases are a match to TRBD2. V was clipped by 5 bases and J by 3 bases; unmatched bases: 5. This CDR3 has 15 amino acids. Germline values: CDR1 MNHEY, CDR2 SMNVEV (reference sequence).

The J gene is TRBJ2-3, the V gene TRBV7-2, with 10 bases aligning to TRBD2. J was trimmed by 4 bases and V by 4 bases; bases with no gene match: 8. The CDR3 covers 16 residues. Germline-derived CDR1 and CDR2 are SGHTA and FQGNSA. Here the CDR3 DNA reads TGTGCCAGCAGCTCTCGGAGCGGGGGGGCCCCAGATACGCAGTATTTT. Translation: CASSSRSGGAPDTQYF.

CDR3 bases: TGTGCCAGCAGCGTAGAGTCAGGGAGCGGGGGGGCTTGGGATACGCAGTATTTT. The encoded protein is CASSVESGSGGAWDTQYF. The chain has TRBV9 and TRBJ2-3; TRBD2 aligns across 10 bases. Germline trimming cut 0 bases from V and 6 bases from J; bases unmatched to any gene: 13. The germline gives CDR1 SGDLS, CDR2 YYNGEE. The CDR3 is 18 amino acids.

In this sample, this clone turned up a few times. This chain connects TRBV7-9 to TRBJ1-2; D might be TRBD1 (5 bases). Per germline, CDR1 SEHNR and CDR2 FQNEAQ (reference sequence). V shed 4 bases and J shed 1 base, with 7 bases lying between them. The CDR3 is made up of 13 amino acids. The CDR3 nucleotides are TGTGCCAGCAGCTCGGGACGTAACTATGGCTACACCTTC. It yields the protein CASSSGRNYGYTF.

The V call is TRBV7-9, the J call TRBJ2-5; possibly TRBD1 for D (5 bases). The ends were cut back, 3 bases at V and 5 bases at J, with 13 bases in the middle. The CDR3 is 14 residues long. The V gene's germline CDR1 is SEHNR and CDR2 FQNEAQ (reference sequence). The CDR3 sequence is CASSFGRVTETQYF. The CDR3 DNA reads TGTGCCAGCAGCTTTGGCAGGGTAACGGAGACCCAGTACTTC.

The chain recombines TRBV7-9 with TRBJ2-7, with 7 bases matching TRBD1. Trimming at V came to 0 bases and at J to 3 bases, leaving 11 bases not matched to a gene. This CDR3 has 17 residues. Germline V gives CDR1 SEHNR, CDR2 FQNEAQ (reference sequence). The CDR3 region is CASSLARGTGDVYEQYF. The CDR3 DNA is TGTGCCAGCAGCTTAGCGAGGGGCACAGGGGATGTCTACGAGCAGTACTTC.

This clone occurred a few times. The chain employs TRBV4-3 and TRBJ2-3; 8 nucleotides line up with TRBD1. The CDR3 sequence is 16 residues long. Germline lookup yields CDR1 LGHNA and CDR2 YSLEER. V gave up 0 bases and J gave up 4 bases; unmatched junction bases: 6. For the CDR3, the DNA is TGCGCCAGCAGCCAAGATCTCCCAGGGGGCGCAGATACGCAGTATTTT. This codes for CASSQDLPGGADTQYF.

The V and J genes are TRBV5-1 and TRBJ2-7; 11 bases align to TRBD1. Germline values: CDR1 SGHRS, CDR2 YFSETQ. This CDR3 comprises 15 residues. V was clipped by 4 bases and J by 3 bases; unmatched bases: 6. The CDR3 reads CASSTTGTGGYEQYF. CDR3 nucleotides: TGCGCCAGCAGCACTACCGGGACAGGGGGCTACGAGCAGTACTTC.

The chain joins TRBV7-9 to TRBJ1-2, with a weak D call TRBD1 (5 bases). From germline, CDR1 is SEHNR and CDR2 FQNEAQ (reference sequence). V lost 5 bases and J 7 bases, leaving 20 bases between the germline ends. The CDR3 covers 15 residues. CDR3 DNA sequence: TGTGCCAGCAGCCACCGGAACAGGATTTGGGTTGGCTACACCTTC. Residues: CASSHRNRIWVGYTF. Looking up the rest from reference TRBV7-9 and TRBJ1-2 gives the full variable domain: DTGVSQNPRHKITKRGQNVTFRCDPISEHNRLYWYRQTLGQGPEFLTYFQNEAQLEKSRLLSDRFSAERPKGSFSTLEIQRTEQGDSAMYLCASSHRNRIWVGYTFGSGTRLTVV.

The CDR3 region has the DNA TGTGCCAGCTCACGGGACAGGAGCAATCAGCCCCAGCATTTT. Translating it yields CASSRDRSNQPQHF. The rearrangement joins TRBV18 to TRBJ1-5; 8 nucleotides agree with TRBD1. The V segment lost 4 bases and the J segment 1 base; nucleotides outside the gene matches: 0. The CDR3 is 14 amino acids. Germline CDR1 is KGHSH and CDR2 is LQKENI.

The chain is built from TRBV4-1 and TRBJ2-1, with D uncertain. Germline CDR1 MGHRA, CDR2 YSYEKL. The CDR3 runs to 14 residues. V dropped 4 bases and J dropped 7 bases, with 14 bases sitting between them. This CDR3 is CASSPQTVYNEQFF. The CDR3 nucleotides read TGCGCCAGCAGCCCTCAAACAGTTTATAATGAGCAGTTCTTC.

The V call is TRBV9, the J call TRBJ2-3; unclear D gene. Per germline, CDR1 SGDLS and CDR2 YYNGEE. The CDR3 loop spans 15 amino acids. Between the trimmed V and J ends, which lost 2 bases and 6 bases, there was a span of 16 bases. The CDR3 DNA is TGTGCCAGCAGCGTCGCTCCTTTGGTCTCGGATACGCAGTATTTT. Translating it yields CASSVAPLVSDTQYF.

This clone was recorded a few times. This CDR3 is CASRPEGTDTQYF. CDR3 in DNA: TGCGCCAGCCGTCCGGAGGGCACAGATACGCAGTATTTT. V and J are TRBV5-1 and TRBJ2-3, with D maybe TRBD2 (5 bases). The germline V gene has CDR1 SGHRS and CDR2 YFSETQ. The length of the CDR3 is 13 residues. Deletions cut 7 bases from V and 1 base from J, with 10 bases between.

The chain employs TRBV6-5 and TRBJ2-7; D is perhaps TRBD1 (5 bases). In germline, CDR1 is MNHEY, CDR2 SVGAGI. V lost 0 bases to trimming and J lost 0 bases, with 12 bases between them. The CDR3 is made up of 16 amino acids. The CDR3 protein is CASSYSKGDVSYEQYF. The CDR3 DNA sequence: TGTGCCAGCAGTTACTCGAAAGGGGATGTCTCCTACGAGCAGTACTTC.

The sample holds a few counts of this clone. The chain uses TRBV6-1 and TRBJ1-2; TRBD1 matches at 7 bases. J lost 6 bases, V lost 5 bases, and 9 bases had no gene match. The germline V gene encodes CDR1 MNHNS and CDR2 SASEGT. The CDR3 extends over 14 amino acids. The CDR3 protein is CASSRTDRVDGYTF. The CDR3 DNA follows: TGTGCCAGCAGTAGAACAGACAGGGTGGATGGCTACACCTTC.

Comment on this clone: An end of the junction does not agree with germline; a read error may underlie this. The chain employs TRBV6-6 and TRBJ2-2, with a weak D call TRBD2 (7 bases). The CDR3 runs 14 residues. Germline CDR1 MNHNY, CDR2 SVGAGI (reference sequence). CDR3 protein: CASSYSAWRGGLFF. The CDR3, as DNA: TGTGCCAGCAGTTACTCCGCGTGGAGGGGGGGGCTGTTTTTT.

The V call is TRBV18, the J call TRBJ2-5; 10 bases agree with TRBD1. The ends lost 3 bases at V and 5 bases at J; junction bases unmatched: 0. The CDR3 has 13 amino acids. Germline CDR1 is KGHSH and CDR2 is LQKENI. The CDR3 coding sequence is TGTGCCAGCTCACCGGGACAGGGGGAGACCCAGTACTTC. Translation gives CASSPGQGETQYF.

V gene TRBV11-2 combines with J gene TRBJ2-5; no clear D. The DNA end favors TRBJ2-7, so the J call may be wrong. CDR3 length: 14 residues. From germline, CDR1 is SGHAT and CDR2 FQNNGV. For the CDR3, the DNA is TGTGCCAGCAGTCCTGATAACAGCCGTCACGAGCAGTACTTC. It is translated as CASSPDNSRHEQYF.

The chain uses TRBV5-1 and TRBJ2-5; possibly TRBD2 for D (6 bases). Trimming left V 3 bases short and J 5 bases short, with 11 bases between. The germline V gene has CDR1 SGHRS and CDR2 YFSETQ. CDR3 length: 13 amino acids. The CDR3 nucleotides are TGCGCCAGCAGCTGGGGGACTTGGGAGACCCAGTACTTC. Its translation is CASSWGTWETQYF.

The gene calls are TRBV6-1 and TRBJ2-5, with 11 bases aligning to TRBD1. This CDR3 is built from 14 residues. Germline V gene data show CDR1 as MNHNS and CDR2 as SASEGT. V was pared by 10 bases and J by 5 bases, with 9 bases of the junction left unmatched. The CDR3 loop reads CAIRRTGGRETQYF. The CDR3 DNA sequence: TGTGCCATCCGACGGACAGGGGGCAGGGAGACCCAGTACTTC.

The chain is built from TRBV7-3 and TRBJ1-2; D not certain. Trimming removed 1 base from V and 8 bases from J, with 8 bases in between. Germline V CDR1 and CDR2: SGHTA, FQGTGA. The CDR3 loop spans 12 amino acids. The CDR3 spells CASSLSGGGYTF. CDR3 coding DNA: TGTGCCAGCAGCTTAAGCGGAGGAGGCTACACCTTC.

The V gene is TRBV5-1, the J gene TRBJ2-1; no clear D gene. CDR3 length: 15 residues. The germline gives CDR1 SGHRS, CDR2 YFSETQ. Between the trimmed V and J ends, which lost 6 bases and 7 bases, there was a span of 20 bases. CDR3: CASTFAVLTGNEQFF. The CDR3, as DNA: TGCGCCAGCACCTTCGCGGTACTGACGGGTAATGAGCAGTTCTTC.